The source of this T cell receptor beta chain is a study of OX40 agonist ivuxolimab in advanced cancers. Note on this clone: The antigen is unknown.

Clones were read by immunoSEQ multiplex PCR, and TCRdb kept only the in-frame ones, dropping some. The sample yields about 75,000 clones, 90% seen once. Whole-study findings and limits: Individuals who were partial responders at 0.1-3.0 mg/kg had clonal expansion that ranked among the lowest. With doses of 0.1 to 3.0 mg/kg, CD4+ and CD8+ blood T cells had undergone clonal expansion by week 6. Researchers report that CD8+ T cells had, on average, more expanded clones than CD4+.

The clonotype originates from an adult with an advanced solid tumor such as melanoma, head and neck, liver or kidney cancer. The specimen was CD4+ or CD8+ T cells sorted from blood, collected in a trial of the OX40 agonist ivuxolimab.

The CDR3 bases are TGTGCCAGCAGTCCCCAGGGGGCCTATAATTCACCCCTCCACTTT. Residues: CASSPQGAYNSPLHF. The V gene is TRBV27, the J gene TRBJ1-6, with 7 bases fitting TRBD1. Germline CDR1 and CDR2: MNHEY and SMNVEV (reference sequence). The CDR3 is 15 amino acids. Trimming cost V 5 bases and J 2 bases; bases outside gene matches: 3.